This passage covers 21 T cell receptor beta chains from one sample sequenced in a study of OX40 agonist ivuxolimab in advanced cancers. The library was made by the immunoSEQ multiplex PCR assay. Here the immuneACCESS table is served through TCRdb, limited to in-frame sequences with V and J called. Missing clones are a known gap in these copies; in checked studies unresolved V genes cover under half, and the rest lacks a known reason. Across this sample there are roughly 50,000 clones, with around nine tenths seen only once. Jointly, the top ten make up 10% of the sample. Sequenced here: CD4+ or CD8+ T cells sorted from blood, sampled in a trial of the OX40 agonist ivuxolimab. The receptors derive from an adult with an advanced solid tumor such as melanoma, head and neck, liver or kidney cancer.

J is TRBJ2-1 and V is TRBV7-3; possible D gene TRBD2, 6 bases. CDR3 length equals 17 residues. V gave up 1 base and J gave up 0 bases, with 13 bases separating them. Germline CDR1 reads SGHTA; CDR2 reads FQGTGA. For the CDR3, the DNA is TGTGCCAGCAGCTTAAACAGCGGGTCAAGCTCCTACAATGAGCAGTTCTTC. It specifies CASSLNSGSSSYNEQFF.

The gene calls are TRBV30 and TRBJ1-1, with 7 bases matching TRBD1. Germline-derived CDR1 and CDR2 are GTSNPN and SVGIG (reference sequence). This CDR3 has 14 amino acids. V trimming: 8 bases; J trimming: 5 bases; junction bases outside the gene matches: 14. The CDR3 bases are TGTGCCGAATCGACGACAGGGTCGGGGACTGAAGCTTTCTTT. It specifies CAESTTGSGTEAFF.

The V call is TRBV7-8, the J call TRBJ2-7; D unresolved. Between the trimmed V and J ends, which lost 3 bases and 2 bases, there was a span of 5 bases. CDR1 and CDR2 (germline): SGHVS, FQNEAQ. CDR3 size: 12 residues. The CDR3 nucleotides read TGTGCCAGCAGCTTGCCCCCCTACGAGCAGTACTTC. Protein product: CASSLPPYEQYF. The full variable domain, rest sourced from reference TRBV7-8 and TRBJ2-7, is GAGVSQSPRYKVAKRGQDVALRCDPISGHVSLFWYQQALGQGPEFLTYFQNEAQLDKSGLPSDRFFAERPEGSVSTLKIQRTQQEDSAVYLCASSLPPYEQYFGPGTRLTVT.

This chain uses TRBV7-3 with TRBJ1-3; D unclear. Germline V CDR1 and CDR2: SGHTA, FQGTGA. Trimming stripped 1 base from V and 4 bases from J, with 11 bases between. There are 15 residues in the CDR3. The CDR3 DNA reads as TGTGCCAGCAGCTTAAGAGGACCTGTGGGAAACACCATATATTTT. This sequence encodes CASSLRGPVGNTIYF.

This clone was recorded a few times. V gene TRBV27 combines with J gene TRBJ1-1, with D possibly TRBD1 on 5 matching bases. Germline V gives CDR1 MNHEY, CDR2 SMNVEV (reference sequence). Trimming removed 3 bases at V and 11 bases at J, with 16 bases between. There are 13 residues in the CDR3. CDR3 sequence: CASSFGSGLEAFF. The DNA of the CDR3 is TGTGCCAGCAGTTTTGGGTCAGGGTTGGAGGCTTTCTTT.

V usage is TRBV7-9 and J usage is TRBJ1-2; TRBD1 matches 7 bases. With 5 bases clipped from V and 4 bases from J, the junction kept 10 bases outside the gene matches. The CDR3 is made up of 15 amino acids. Germline V CDR1 and CDR2: SEHNR, FQNEAQ (reference sequence). The CDR3 loop reads CASSDATGALYGYTF. The CDR3 DNA follows: TGTGCCAGCAGCGACGCCACAGGGGCCCTCTATGGCTACACCTTC.

A single count supports this clone. The V and J genes are TRBV21-1 and TRBJ1-5; the table's TRBD1 call for D was not verified on the DNA. TRBV21-1 is listed as a pseudogene. The CDR3 contains 18 residues. The CDR3 is CASSTPDRASHSNQPQHF. As DNA, the CDR3 is TGTGCCAGCAGCACCCCGGACAGAGCCTCTCATAGCAATCAGCCCCAGCATTTT.

This chain joins TRBV11-2 and TRBJ2-5, with TRBD1 as a possible D gene (6 bases). The CDR3 length is 12 residues. Germline CDR1 is SGHAT and CDR2 is FQNNGV. The V end was cut by 9 bases, the J end by 5 bases, with 13 bases between. CDR3 DNA: TGTGCCAGTAGAATGGGGGCTGAGACCCAGTACTTC. It yields the protein CASRMGAETQYF. The full variable domain, in which reference TRBV11-2 and TRBJ2-5 provide the parts outside the CDR3, is EAGVAQSPRYKIIEKRQSVAFWCNPISGHATLYWYQQILGQGPKLLIQFQNNGVVDDSQLPKDRFSAERLKGVDSTLKIQPAKLEDSAVYLCASRMGAETQYFGPGTRLLVL.

This clone was observed once. The rearrangement links TRBV5-3 to TRBJ2-7, with a weak D call TRBD2 (5 bases). TRBV5-3 is an ORF, with its function uncertain. The CDR3 has 19 residues. The V and J ends lost 4 bases and 0 bases respectively, with 26 bases between them. The CDR3, as DNA: TGTGCCAGAAGCCCCCACCCCCCACCGGGCAGCGGAATCTCCTACGAGCAGTACTTC. As protein: CARSPHPPPGSGISYEQYF.

This clone turned up a few times. This chain links TRBV27 with TRBJ2-5; possible D gene TRBD2, 5 bases. The CDR3 contains 13 residues. From germline, CDR1 is MNHEY and CDR2 SMNVEV (reference sequence). V shed 4 bases and J shed 5 bases, with 11 bases lying between them. CDR3 protein: CASSSSGWETQYF. CDR3 DNA: TGTGCCAGCAGTTCGAGCGGATGGGAGACCCAGTACTTC.

The V and J genes are TRBV5-4 and TRBJ2-1; 14 bases align to TRBD2. The V gene's germline CDR1 is SGHNT and CDR2 YYREEE (reference sequence). The CDR3 is 18 residues long. V lost 4 bases to trimming and J lost 6 bases; unmatched junction nucleotides: 12. The CDR3 loop reads CASSPIVLGTSGSNEQFF. Written as DNA, the CDR3 is TGTGCCAGCAGCCCCATAGTTCTAGGGACTAGCGGGAGCAATGAGCAGTTCTTC.

The chain employs TRBV19 and TRBJ2-7; D not resolved. The V gene's germline CDR1 is LNHDA and CDR2 SQIVND (reference sequence). V shed 3 bases and J shed 3 bases, with 6 bases lying between them. The CDR3 length is 12 residues. CDR3 protein: CASSMGGYEQYF. Here the CDR3 DNA reads TGTGCCAGTAGTATGGGCGGCTACGAGCAGTACTTC.

The chain couples TRBV7-3 to TRBJ2-1, with 9 positions matching TRBD2. Germline CDR1 SGHTA, CDR2 FQGTGA. After removal of 2 bases from V and 0 bases from J, the junction contained 8 bases not matched to a gene. This CDR3 has 18 residues. The CDR3 DNA sequence: TGTGCCAGCAGCTTACAAGCTAGCGGGGCCAGCTCCTACAATGAGCAGTTCTTC. As protein: CASSLQASGASSYNEQFF. Variable domain in full (rest from reference TRBV7-3 and TRBJ2-1): GAGVSQTPSNKVTEKGKYVELRCDPISGHTALYWYRQSLGQGPEFLIYFQGTGAADDSGLPNDRFFAVRPEGSVSTLKIQRTERGDSAVYLCASSLQASGASSYNEQFFGPGTRLTVL.

This rearrangement joins TRBV2 to TRBJ1-5, with 8 bases fitting TRBD1. The V gene end was trimmed by 4 bases and the J gene end by 0 bases; junction bases not matched to a gene: 8. CDR1 and CDR2 (germline): SNHLY, FYNNEI. The CDR3 has 17 residues. DNA of the CDR3: TGTGCCAGCAGTGGTGACAGGGGCGCCAATAGCAATCAGCCCCAGCATTTT. Translating gives CASSGDRGANSNQPQHF.

The chain links TRBV19 to TRBJ2-7, with TRBD2 matching over 11 bases. Germline V gene data show CDR1 as LNHDA and CDR2 as SQIVND (reference sequence). There are 15 residues in the CDR3. Trimming took 3 bases from V and 0 from J; bases not matched to a gene: 1. The CDR3 loop is CASSMGLADSYEQYF. CDR3 nucleotides: TGTGCCAGTAGTATGGGACTAGCGGACTCCTACGAGCAGTACTTC.

V is TRBV19 and J is TRBJ1-1; D uncertain. Germline CDR1 is LNHDA and CDR2 is SQIVND (reference sequence). The V end lost 8 bases, the J end lost 1 base, and 14 bases lay between the germline ends. CDR3 size: 14 residues. This CDR3 reads CASAYPGSNTEAFF. In DNA, the CDR3 is TGTGCCAGTGCCTATCCAGGTTCGAACACTGAAGCTTTCTTT.

The chain combines TRBV7-9 with TRBJ1-2; 9 bases match TRBD1. Germline CDR1 reads SEHNR; CDR2 reads FQNEAQ (reference sequence). Germline trimming cut 1 base from V and 4 bases from J; bases unmatched to any gene: 7. CDR3 length: 16 residues. The CDR3 here is CASSLGPIQGAYGYTF. CDR3 bases: TGTGCCAGCAGCTTAGGTCCAATACAGGGGGCCTATGGCTACACCTTC.

The DNA for the CDR3 is TGTGCCAGCAGTGAATCGGGGCAGGGGTACCTGGGTGAAGCTTTCTTT. Translating it yields CASSESGQGYLGEAFF. The chain couples TRBV25-1 to TRBJ1-1, with a weak D call TRBD1 (6 bases). Germline CDR1 is MGHDK and CDR2 is SYGVNS. Deletions cut 1 base from V and 7 bases from J, with 19 bases between. This CDR3 spans 16 amino acids.

This clone was found once. This chain connects TRBV9 to TRBJ2-1; 14 bases fit TRBD2. This CDR3 comprises 15 residues. V lost 4 bases to trimming and J lost 7 bases; unmatched junction nucleotides: 4. The germline gives CDR1 SGDLS, CDR2 YYNGEE. CDR3 sequence (DNA): TGTGCCAGCAGCACCTGGACTAGCGGGGGGAATGAGCAGTTCTTC. Protein sequence: CASSTWTSGGNEQFF. Together with reference TRBV9 and TRBJ2-1, the CDR3 gives the full variable domain: DSGVTQTPKHLITATGQRVTLRCSPRSGDLSVYWYQQSLDQGLQFLIQYYNGEERAKGNILERFSAQQFPDLHSELNLSSLELGDSALYFCASSTWTSGGNEQFFGPGTRLTVL.

A word on this clone: Because it lacks the conserved phenylalanine or tryptophan at the end, this CDR3 is likely a read error. The limits of the CDR3 on the DNA are not certain, so only TCRdb's listed CDR3 is given. V gene TRBV6-5 combines with J gene TRBJ1-1. CDR1 is MNHEY, CDR2 SVGAGI, per germline. The CDR3 is 13 amino acids long, termini counted. CDR3 region: CASGISAVPVPEG.

The V and J genes are TRBV7-3 and TRBJ2-3, with D possibly matching TRBD1 (6 bases). Trimming left V 2 bases short and J 5 bases short, with 11 bases between. This CDR3 has 14 residues. CDR1 and CDR2 from the germline V gene are SGHTA and FQGTGA. The CDR3 region is CASSLGTGRDTQYF. In nucleotides, the CDR3 is TGTGCCAGCAGCTTAGGTACAGGGCGAGATACGCAGTATTTT. Based on the CDR3 plus reference TRBV7-3 and TRBJ2-3, the full variable domain is GAGVSQTPSNKVTEKGKYVELRCDPISGHTALYWYRQSLGQGPEFLIYFQGTGAADDSGLPNDRFFAVRPEGSVSTLKIQRTERGDSAVYLCASSLGTGRDTQYFGPGTRLTVL.